Each of the 19 T cell receptor beta chains below was sequenced from the same sample in a study of T-cell memory formation after mild COVID-19. TCRdb recomputed calls from the 5' RACE reads with MiXCR, one row per CDR3 protein. The repertoire holds about 140,000 distinct CDR3 sequences, about 23% seen once, with roughly a quarter in the top ten. Source material: PBMCs or a T cell subset sorted from them (not recorded which). These receptors were taken from an adult woman who had mild COVID-19 (a few samples of this study predate the infection). Cell type and time point are not known.

There are a few counts of this clonotype. The genes are TRBV6-5 and TRBJ2-5; D may be TRBD2 (5 bases). Per the germline V gene, CDR1 is MNHEY and CDR2 is SVGAGI. V gave up 0 bases and J gave up 4 bases, with 9 bases separating them. This CDR3 region has 14 residues. The CDR3 spells CASSYSDEGETQYF. The DNA for the CDR3 is TGTGCCAGCAGTTACTCGGACGAGGGAGAGACCCAGTACTTC.

The CDR3 loop reads CSAWTGTYTEAFF. CDR3 bases: TGCAGTGCGTGGACAGGGACGTACACTGAAGCTTTCTTT. This chain uses TRBV20-1 with TRBJ1-1; 8 bases match TRBD1. The J segment lost 3 bases and the V segment lost 6 bases, leaving 6 bases of the junction unmatched. The germline V gene has CDR1 DFQATT and CDR2 SNEGSKA (reference sequence). CDR3 length: 13 amino acids.

V gene TRBV12-3 or TRBV12-4 combines with J gene TRBJ2-1; 10 bases map to TRBD2. The CDR3 contains 15 residues. V lost 6 bases to trimming and J lost 5 bases; unmatched junction nucleotides: 7. CDR3 amino acids: CASSPRTSGNNEQFF. The CDR3 bases are TGTGCCAGCAGCCCCCGGACTAGCGGTAACAATGAGCAGTTCTTC.

This clonotype was observed a handful of times. The V call is TRBV5-6, the J call TRBJ2-2, with D possibly being TRBD2 (5 bases). Deletions cut 1 base from V and 5 bases from J, with 9 bases between. The CDR3 covers 14 residues. From germline, CDR1 is SGHDT and CDR2 YYEEEE. In DNA, the CDR3 is TGTGCCAGCAGCTTGATGCGGAGGACCGGGGAGCTGTTTTTT. Encoded protein: CASSLMRRTGELFF.

A few counts support this clonotype. V usage is TRBV4-1 and J usage is TRBJ2-2; D unresolved. The ends were cut back, 0 bases at V and 4 bases at J, with 6 bases in the middle. The CDR3 extends over 14 amino acids. CDR1 is MGHRA and CDR2 is YSYEKL in the germline V gene. The CDR3 here is CASSQEAGTGELFF. The CDR3 DNA reads TGCGCCAGCAGCCAAGAGGCAGGCACCGGGGAGCTGTTTTTT.

The rearrangement uses TRBV24-1 and TRBJ2-1; no definite D call. V was pared by 8 bases and J by 1 base, with 8 bases between. Germline-derived CDR1 and CDR2 are KGHDR and SFDVKD. The CDR3 runs 13 residues. This CDR3 is CATIGVSYNEQFF. DNA for the CDR3: TGTGCCACCATAGGAGTGTCCTACAATGAGCAGTTCTTC.

The chain employs TRBV4-1 and TRBJ2-1, with a tentative D call TRBD1 (5 bases). Trimming removed 4 bases from V and 0 bases from J, with 10 bases in between. Germline-derived CDR1 and CDR2 are MGHRA and YSYEKL. The CDR3 has 15 residues. The CDR3 coding sequence is TGCGCCAGCAGCCCCGCTAGGGGCTCCTACAATGAGCAGTTCTTC. Its protein product is CASSPARGSYNEQFF.

This clonotype was counted only a few times. The chain combines TRBV6-6 with TRBJ2-3; D is possibly TRBD1 or TRBD2 (6 bases each). The germline gives CDR1 MNHNY, CDR2 SVGAGI (reference sequence). The CDR3 totals 15 residues. V was clipped by 7 bases and J by 5 bases, with 19 bases between them. The CDR3 sequence: CASTNRAGTGDTQYF. The CDR3 bases are TGTGCCAGCACCAACAGGGCGGGGACGGGAGATACGCAGTATTTT.

The table lists this clonotype with a few counts. The chain combines TRBV20-1 with TRBJ1-1; the D is unclear. Trimming stripped 8 bases from V and 1 base from J, with 8 bases between. CDR3 size: 11 residues. Germline CDR1 is DFQATT and CDR2 is SNEGSKA (reference sequence). CDR3 in DNA: TGCAGTCAACCGGGGAACACTGAAGCTTTCTTT. This codes for CSQPGNTEAFF.

This clonotype was found a few times. This chain links TRBV7-3 with TRBJ1-2; perhaps TRBD1 as D (6 bases). The germline V gene has CDR1 SGHTA and CDR2 FQGTGA. This CDR3 is 13 amino acids long. V was shortened by 3 bases and J by 5 bases, with 10 bases between the two germline ends. The CDR3 loop reads CASSLDSGYGYTF. The CDR3 region has the DNA TGTGCCAGCAGCTTGGACAGCGGGTATGGCTACACCTTC.

This clonotype showed up just a few times. The chain employs TRBV15 and TRBJ2-7; D perhaps matches TRBD2 (7 bases). The germline CDR1 and CDR2 sequences are LNHNV and YYDKDF (reference sequence). Trimming stripped 2 bases from V and 2 bases from J, with 16 bases between. The CDR3 runs to 16 residues. CDR3 residues: CATSRTGRDTPYEQYF. DNA for the CDR3: TGTGCCACCAGCAGAACGGGGAGGGACACCCCCTACGAGCAGTACTTC.

The J gene is TRBJ2-7, the V gene TRBV4-1; D gene ambiguous. The germline gives CDR1 MGHRA, CDR2 YSYEKL. V lost 4 bases and J 1 base, leaving 11 bases between the germline ends. The CDR3 totals 14 residues. DNA for the CDR3: TGCGCCAGCAGCCCCGGGTCTAGGTCCTACGAGCAGTACTTC. Residues: CASSPGSRSYEQYF.

The sample holds a few counts of this clonotype. V gene TRBV7-9 combines with J gene TRBJ2-1; 13 nucleotides agree with TRBD2. This CDR3 region has 17 residues. CDR1 and CDR2 from the germline V gene are SEHNR and FQNEAQ (reference sequence). Trimming removed 5 bases from V and 5 bases from J; junction bases left unmatched: 9. The DNA for the CDR3 is TGTGCCAGCAGCCTCCCCTCCGGGACTAGCGGGAACAATGAGCAGTTCTTC. Translating gives CASSLPSGTSGNNEQFF. The whole variable domain, filled in from reference TRBV7-9 and TRBJ2-1, reads DTGVSQNPRHKITKRGQNVTFRCDPISEHNRLYWYRQTLGQGPEFLTYFQNEAQLEKSRLLSDRFSAERPKGSFSTLEIQRTEQGDSAMYLCASSLPSGTSGNNEQFFGPGTRLTVL.

This clonotype came up many times. The chain uses TRBV3-1 and TRBJ2-4, with D perhaps TRBD2 (6 bases). Trimming cost V 1 base and J 16 bases, with 17 bases left between them. The germline CDR1 and CDR2 sequences are LGHDT and YNNKEL (reference sequence). The CDR3 spans 13 residues. The CDR3 DNA is TGTGCCAGCAGCCAAGGGTTCGACGGGGACTTCTACTTC. Translated, it gives CASSQGFDGDFYF. Complete variable domain (other parts from reference TRBV3-1 and TRBJ2-4): DTAVSQTPKYLVTQMGNDKSIKCEQNLGHDTMYWYKQDSKKFLKIMFSYNNKELIINETVPNRFSPKSPDKAHLNLHINSLELGDSAVYFCASSQGFDGDFYFGAGTRLSVL.

This rearrangement joins TRBV30 to TRBJ1-1; D is possibly TRBD1 (5 bases). With 3 bases removed from V and 1 base from J, the gap between germline ends came to 12 bases. Germline V gene data show CDR1 as GTSNPN and CDR2 as SVGIG (reference sequence). The CDR3 runs to 14 residues. CDR3 sequence: CAWSPGVQNTEAFF. The CDR3 nucleotides read TGTGCCTGGAGCCCGGGGGTGCAGAACACTGAAGCTTTCTTT.

The chain links TRBV7-9 to TRBJ2-7; D perhaps matches TRBD1 (5 bases). The CDR3 runs 14 residues. V was cut by 4 bases and J by 6 bases, with 16 bases left in between. Germline V gene sequence: CDR1 SEHNR, CDR2 FQNEAQ (reference sequence). The CDR3 sequence: CASSWGTVAGEQYF. In DNA, the CDR3 is TGTGCCAGCAGCTGGGGCACAGTTGCTGGCGAGCAGTACTTC. The complete variable domain, with remaining parts taken from reference TRBV7-9 and TRBJ2-7, reads DTGVSQNPRHKITKRGQNVTFRCDPISEHNRLYWYRQTLGQGPEFLTYFQNEAQLEKSRLLSDRFSAERPKGSFSTLEIQRTEQGDSAMYLCASSWGTVAGEQYFGPGTRLTVT.

This clonotype was detected a few times. This chain links TRBV29-1 with TRBJ2-1, with 9 bases lining up with TRBD1. CDR1 SQVTM and CDR2 ANQGSEA come from the germline V gene. The junction had 12 bases not matched to a gene; V was cut back by 8 bases and J by 4 bases. There are 15 residues in the CDR3. The CDR3 nucleotides read TGCAGCCACACTCCAACAGGGGGCGAGTACAATGAGCAGTTCTTC. This sequence encodes CSHTPTGGEYNEQFF.

This chain connects TRBV7-2 to TRBJ1-1, with a weak D call TRBD1 (5 bases). Germline CDR1 SGHTA, CDR2 FQGNSA. V was pared by 0 bases and J by 1 base, with 12 bases between. The CDR3 spans 16 residues. CDR3 sequence: CASSLAEGRTNTEAFF. The CDR3 nucleotides read TGTGCCAGCAGCTTAGCGGAGGGGCGGACGAACACTGAAGCTTTCTTT.

This sequence joins TRBV7-9 and TRBJ1-2; D gene uncertain. The CDR3 is 12 amino acids. Trimming removed 1 base from V and 8 bases from J, with 8 bases in between. Germline lookup yields CDR1 SEHNR and CDR2 FQNEAQ (reference sequence). The CDR3 sequence: CASSLGVGGYTF. As DNA, the CDR3 is TGTGCCAGCAGCTTAGGAGTAGGCGGCTACACCTTC.